A single sample is the source of the 31 T cell receptor beta chains below, sequenced in a study of blood T cell repertoires in COVID-19 (TCRdb year 2020). The protocol used for the library was the immunoSEQ multiplex PCR assay. The table was pulled from immuneACCESS by TCRdb, which kept in-frame rearrangements only. Such tables lose some clones; where checked, under half of the loss comes from unresolved V genes, and the rest has no known cause. This sample comprises 70,000 or so clones, about four fifths of them detected only once. The ten largest clones take up 8.5% to 10% of the sample. Material for sequencing was peripheral blood. These receptor sequences come from a woman aged 80 or over with acute or convalescent COVID-19.

The chain carries TRBV6-4 and TRBJ1-1; 9 nucleotides align to TRBD1. V was pared by 6 bases and J by 6 bases, with 11 bases of the junction left unmatched. CDR3 size: 15 residues. Germline V CDR1 and CDR2: MRHNA, SNTAGT. The CDR3 protein is CASRETGGAWAEAFF. The CDR3 region has the DNA TGTGCCAGCAGAGAAACAGGGGGCGCTTGGGCTGAAGCTTTCTTT.

The chain couples TRBV6-2 or TRBV6-3 to TRBJ2-6; 11 nucleotides align to TRBD2. Germline CDR1 is MNHEY and CDR2 is SVGEGT. The CDR3 runs 19 residues. J lost 2 bases, V lost 0 bases, and 6 bases had no gene match. CDR3 residues: CASSYSSGSGGAGANVLTF. The CDR3 coding sequence is TGTGCCAGCAGTTACTCGTCGGGTAGCGGGGGGGCTGGGGCCAACGTCCTGACTTTC.

The chain uses TRBV7-6 and TRBJ1-3; TRBD1 agrees at 7 bases. The V gene end was trimmed by 0 bases and the J gene end by 0 bases; junction bases not matched to a gene: 5. The CDR3 spans 17 residues. Per the germline V gene, CDR1 is SGHVS and CDR2 is FNYEAQ. The chain's CDR3 is CASSLAGGELSGNTIYF. The DNA for the CDR3 is TGTGCCAGCAGCTTAGCAGGGGGCGAACTCTCTGGAAACACCATATATTTT.

At least ten counts were recorded for this clone. The V gene is TRBV27, the J gene TRBJ2-3; 8 positions match TRBD2. Losses at the gene ends were 5 bases for V and 5 bases for J; bases not matched to a gene: 9. CDR1 and CDR2 from the germline V gene are MNHEY and SMNVEV (reference sequence). The CDR3 runs to 15 residues. In DNA, the CDR3 is TGTGCCAGCAGTCCAGGAGCGGGGGCCCAAGATACGCAGTATTTT. Its protein product is CASSPGAGAQDTQYF.

The genes are TRBV27 and TRBJ1-2; 11 bases are a match to TRBD1. The germline V gene has CDR1 MNHEY and CDR2 SMNVEV (reference sequence). This CDR3 has 16 residues. J gave up 4 bases and V 6 bases, and 10 bases lay outside the gene matches. The CDR3 coding sequence is TGTGCCAGCAGGCCCTGGGGGGGGACAGGGGGCTATGGCTACACCTTC. Translation gives CASRPWGGTGGYGYTF.

On this clone itself: Other DNA sequences of this sample code for an identical CDR3. The J gene is TRBJ2-1, the V gene TRBV5-1; D is possibly TRBD2 (6 bases). The germline gives CDR1 SGHRS, CDR2 YFSETQ. V dropped 0 bases and J dropped 7 bases, with 11 bases sitting between them. The CDR3 has 14 residues. This CDR3 is CASSLDGRGNEQFF. The CDR3 DNA sequence: TGCGCCAGCAGCTTGGATGGCCGGGGGAATGAGCAGTTCTTC.

This clone occurred once. Here the CDR3 reads CASSPTGQGASPLHF. Here the CDR3 DNA reads TGCGCCAGCAGCCCTACCGGACAGGGGGCCTCACCCCTCCACTTT. This chain connects TRBV5-1 to TRBJ1-6, with 11 positions matching TRBD1. With 4 bases clipped from V and 10 bases from J, the junction kept 7 bases outside the gene matches. Germline loops: CDR1 SGHRS, CDR2 YFSETQ. The CDR3 is made up of 15 amino acids.

The CDR3, as DNA: TGTGCTAGTGGTTTGACCAACAGGGCCACTGAAGCTTTCTTT. Translating it yields CASGLTNRATEAFF. The V gene is TRBV12-5, the J gene TRBJ1-1; D perhaps matches TRBD1 (6 bases). Germline V CDR1 and CDR2: LGHNT, FRNRAP. Deletions cut 2 bases from V and 4 bases from J, with 11 bases between. The CDR3 loop spans 14 amino acids.

This clone was seen only a few times. The rearrangement links TRBV19 to TRBJ2-2; D possibly corresponds to TRBD1 (6 bases). V dropped 3 bases and J dropped 6 bases, with 23 bases sitting between them. This CDR3 spans 18 amino acids. CDR1 is LNHDA and CDR2 is SQIVND in the germline V gene (reference sequence). The CDR3 nucleotides are TGTGCCAGTAGTATTGGGGACAAAAAAAAAGGGTCACCCGGGGAGCTGTTTTTT. It translates to CASSIGDKKKGSPGELFF.

The chain employs TRBV3-1 (or the pseudogene TRBV3-2) and TRBJ1-2; D is perhaps TRBD1 (6 bases). CDR1 LGHDT and CDR2 YNNKEL come from the germline V gene (reference sequence). The CDR3 sequence is 15 residues long. The V end was cut by 4 bases, the J end by 4 bases, with 16 bases between. The CDR3 sequence is CASSPTQQGFYGYTF. The DNA of the CDR3 is TGTGCCAGCAGCCCCACTCAACAGGGATTCTATGGCTACACCTTC.

This rearrangement joins TRBV11-1 to TRBJ2-1, with D possibly matching TRBD1 (6 bases). Trimming shortened V by 4 bases and J by 7 bases, and 14 bases separated the two germline ends. CDR3 length equals 14 residues. CDR1 and CDR2 from the germline V gene are SGHAT and FQDESV (reference sequence). The CDR3 loop is CASSSRDRSNEQFF. In DNA, the CDR3 is TGTGCCAGCAGCTCGCGAGACAGGTCGAATGAGCAGTTCTTC.

On this clone itself: With a much larger clone just one base away, this may be a read error. The chain couples TRBV7-9 to TRBJ2-2; D gene uncertain. This CDR3 is built from 14 residues. Trimming cost V 4 bases and J 5 bases, with 11 bases left between them. The germline V gene has CDR1 SEHNR and CDR2 FQNEAQ (reference sequence). This CDR3 reads CASSSSSPTGELFF. CDR3 nucleotides: TGTGCCAGCAGCTCCTCGTCCCCGACCGGGGAGCTGTTTTTT.

CDR3 coding DNA: TGTGCCAGCAGTTCAGGGACAGGGAAGACTGAAGCTTTCTTT. Amino acid sequence: CASSSGTGKTEAFF. The chain carries TRBV6-5 and TRBJ1-1, with 9 bases that match TRBD1. Germline-derived CDR1 and CDR2 are MNHEY and SVGAGI. The CDR3 is made up of 14 amino acids. The junction had 5 bases not matched to a gene; V was cut back by 4 bases and J by 5 bases.

The chain employs TRBV5-4 and TRBJ1-6; 8 positions match TRBD1. With V trimmed by 0 bases and J by 6 bases, 8 bases remained unmatched. This CDR3 has 17 residues. The germline CDR1 and CDR2 sequences are SGHNT and YYREEE (reference sequence). The CDR3 here is CASSLASDRDLNSPLHF. The DNA for the CDR3 is TGTGCCAGCAGCTTGGCCTCGGACAGGGACCTTAATTCACCCCTCCACTTT.

The chain couples TRBV15 to TRBJ1-6, with a possible D match to TRBD1 (6 bases). Per the germline V gene, CDR1 is LNHNV and CDR2 is YYDKDF (reference sequence). This CDR3 comprises 14 residues. Trimming cost V 0 bases and J 8 bases, with 8 bases left between them. CDR3 bases: TGTGCCACCAGCAGAGATCGGACAGATTCACCCCTCCACTTT. Residues: CATSRDRTDSPLHF.

This clone has just a few counts. This sequence joins TRBV3-1 (or the pseudogene TRBV3-2) and TRBJ2-1, with a tentative D call TRBD1 (5 bases). The length of the CDR3 is 13 residues. The germline CDR1 and CDR2 sequences are LGHDT and YNNKEL (reference sequence). Trimming took 8 bases from V and 6 from J, leaving 14 bases between them. The CDR3 bases are TGTGCCAGCGGAGACAGAAACACCAATGAGCAGTTCTTC. Amino acid sequence: CASGDRNTNEQFF.

The V and J genes are TRBV30 and TRBJ1-1, with 8 bases that match TRBD1. With V trimmed by 5 bases and J by 1 base, 9 bases remained unmatched. The germline gives CDR1 GTSNPN, CDR2 SVGIG (reference sequence). The CDR3 runs to 15 residues. The CDR3 sequence is CAWANGQGANTEAFF. The CDR3 nucleotides read TGTGCCTGGGCGAACGGTCAGGGGGCGAACACTGAAGCTTTCTTT.

The chain combines TRBV5-4 with TRBJ2-2; 12 nucleotides align to TRBD2. The germline CDR1 and CDR2 sequences are SGHNT and YYREEE (reference sequence). V lost 0 bases to trimming and J lost 4 bases; unmatched junction nucleotides: 7. The CDR3 length is 18 residues. This CDR3 is CASSLGLAGGRGTGELFF. In DNA, the CDR3 is TGTGCCAGCAGCTTGGGTCTAGCGGGGGGGCGAGGCACCGGGGAGCTGTTTTTT.

The gene calls are TRBV19 and TRBJ1-3; D call uncertain. V lost 6 bases, J lost 1 base, and 10 bases lay in between. The CDR3 length is 14 residues. CDR1 and CDR2 from the germline V gene are LNHDA and SQIVND (reference sequence). CDR3 in amino acids: CASSPILSGNTIYF. CDR3 bases: TGTGCCAGTAGCCCTATACTGTCTGGAAACACCATATATTTT.

The chain uses TRBV2 and TRBJ2-3, with TRBD2 matching over 16 bases. This CDR3 region has 19 residues. The trim removed 4 bases at V and 1 base at J, leaving 8 bases unmatched. CDR1 and CDR2 (germline): SNHLY, FYNNEI. The CDR3 nucleotides are TGTGCCAGCAGTGTCTTCGGGACTAGCGGGGGGGCGGGCACAGATACGCAGTATTTT. Encoded protein: CASSVFGTSGGAGTDTQYF.

This sequence joins TRBV29-1 and TRBJ1-3; D is unclear. Trimming cost V 6 bases and J 0 bases, with 9 bases left between them. The CDR3 runs to 13 residues. CDR1 SQVTM and CDR2 ANQGSEA come from the germline V gene. DNA for the CDR3: TGCAGCGTCGCCACAGTCTCTGGAAACACCATATATTTT. It codes for CSVATVSGNTIYF.

The chain joins TRBV18 to TRBJ2-3; tentatively, D is TRBD2 (5 bases). Trimming cost V 3 bases and J 2 bases, with 12 bases left between them. Germline-derived CDR1 and CDR2 are KGHSH and LQKENI. The CDR3 sequence is 15 residues long. The CDR3 DNA follows: TGTGCCAGCTCACCCGGACTGGGGAACACAGATACGCAGTATTTT. As protein: CASSPGLGNTDTQYF.

The rearrangement uses TRBV18 and TRBJ1-5; 7 bases map to TRBD1. The CDR3 extends over 17 amino acids. V shed 3 bases, J shed 5 bases, and the junction held 13 bases outside the gene matches. Germline loops: CDR1 KGHSH, CDR2 LQKENI. The CDR3 DNA sequence: TGTGCCAGCTCACCGACAGGGACCGTACGAGGAGATCAGCCCCAGCATTTT. It specifies CASSPTGTVRGDQPQHF. The variable domain in full, with the rest retrieved from reference TRBV18 and TRBJ1-5, is NAGVMQNPRHLVRRRGQEARLRCSPMKGHSHVYWYRQLPEEGLKFMVYLQKENIIDESGMPKERFSAEFPKEGPSILRIQQVVRGDSAAYFCASSPTGTVRGDQPQHFGDGTRLSIL.

The chain is built from TRBV7-2 and TRBJ2-1; 13 bases are shared with TRBD2. The CDR3 contains 15 residues. V lost 4 bases, J lost 5 bases, and 2 bases stayed unmatched. CDR1 and CDR2 (germline): SGHTA, FQGNSA. Written as DNA, the CDR3 is TGTGCCAGCAGCTGGGGACTAGCGGGGCACAATGAGCAGTTCTTC. This sequence encodes CASSWGLAGHNEQFF.

The chain combines TRBV6-5 with TRBJ1-6; the D gene is possibly TRBD1 (6 bases). This CDR3 has 15 amino acids. Germline loops: CDR1 MNHEY, CDR2 SVGAGI. V lost 9 bases to trimming and J lost 10 bases, with 22 bases between them. The CDR3 spells CASIRGGAIGSPLHF. As DNA, the CDR3 is TGTGCCAGTATACGAGGGGGGGCGATAGGATCACCCCTCCACTTT.

The chain joins TRBV2 to TRBJ1-2; no clear D. Trimming removed 6 bases at V and 0 bases at J, with 8 bases between. The CDR3 is 13 amino acids. The V gene's germline CDR1 is SNHLY and CDR2 FYNNEI. CDR3 region: CASRESANYGYTF. The CDR3 DNA is TGTGCCAGCAGGGAATCGGCTAACTATGGCTACACCTTC.

The table lists this clone with a count of one. CDR3 region: CASSSSRSGSYGYTF. The CDR3 DNA sequence: TGTGCCAGCAGCTCGAGCAGGTCTGGTTCGTATGGCTACACCTTC. This chain joins TRBV7-2 and TRBJ1-2; D is undetermined. CDR3 size: 15 residues. Per germline, CDR1 SGHTA and CDR2 FQGNSA. The germline V and J ends were trimmed by 4 bases and 5 bases, with 17 bases remaining between them.

V gene TRBV6-5 combines with J gene TRBJ2-1; possible D gene TRBD1, 6 bases. Germline values: CDR1 MNHEY, CDR2 SVGAGI. V was cut by 9 bases and J by 7 bases, with 16 bases left in between. The CDR3 extends over 13 amino acids. CDR3 region: CASAGDPINEQFF. CDR3 sequence (DNA): TGTGCCAGTGCAGGGGACCCAATTAATGAGCAGTTCTTC.

The chain is built from TRBV19 and TRBJ2-7, with TRBD2 matching over 14 bases. The CDR3 spans 15 residues. Germline values: CDR1 LNHDA, CDR2 SQIVND (reference sequence). V dropped 5 bases and J dropped 4; count of bases not matched to a gene: 4. CDR3 sequence: CASSLTSGGAYEQYF. The CDR3 DNA reads TGTGCCAGTAGTCTGACTAGCGGGGGGGCTTACGAGCAGTACTTC.

V usage is TRBV18 and J usage is TRBJ2-1; TRBD2 aligns across 10 bases. The CDR3 runs 18 residues. The ends lost 0 bases at V and 1 base at J; junction bases unmatched: 6. CDR1 is KGHSH and CDR2 is LQKENI in the germline V gene. CDR3 residues: CASSPPGSSGGSYNEQFF. DNA of the CDR3: TGTGCCAGCTCACCACCGGGGTCTAGCGGGGGTTCCTACAATGAGCAGTTCTTC.

The chain recombines TRBV6-5 with TRBJ2-7, with 9 positions matching TRBD1. The CDR3 runs 14 residues. The junction had 6 bases not matched to a gene; V was cut back by 6 bases and J by 3 bases. Germline V gives CDR1 MNHEY, CDR2 SVGAGI. Here the CDR3 DNA reads TGTGCCAGCAGGTCCCGGGACAGGGACTACGAGCAGTACTTC. Translated, it gives CASRSRDRDYEQYF.